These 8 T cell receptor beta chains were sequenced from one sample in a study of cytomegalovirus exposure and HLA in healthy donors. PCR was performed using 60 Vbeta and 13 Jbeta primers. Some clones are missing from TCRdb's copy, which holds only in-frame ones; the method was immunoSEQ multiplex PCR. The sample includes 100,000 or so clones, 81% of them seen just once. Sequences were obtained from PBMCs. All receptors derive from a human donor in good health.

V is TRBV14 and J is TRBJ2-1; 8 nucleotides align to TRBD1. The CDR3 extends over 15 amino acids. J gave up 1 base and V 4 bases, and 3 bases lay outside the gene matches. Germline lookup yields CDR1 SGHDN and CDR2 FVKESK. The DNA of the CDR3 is TGTGCCAGCAGCCCAGACAGGGGTTCCTACAATGAGCAGTTCTTC. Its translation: CASSPDRGSYNEQFF.

Here the CDR3 reads CASSEGVMANEKLFF. The CDR3 DNA is TGTGCCAGCAGCGAGGGGGTTATGGCTAATGAAAAACTGTTTTTT. The chain employs TRBV5-6 and TRBJ1-4; TRBD1 is a possible D gene (6 bases). V dropped 4 bases and J dropped 3 bases, with 13 bases sitting between them. This CDR3 has 15 amino acids. The V gene's germline CDR1 is SGHDT and CDR2 YYEEEE.

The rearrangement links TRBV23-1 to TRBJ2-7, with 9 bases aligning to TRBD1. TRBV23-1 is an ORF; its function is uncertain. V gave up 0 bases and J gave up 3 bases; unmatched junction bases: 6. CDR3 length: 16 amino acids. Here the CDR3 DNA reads TGCGCCAGCAGTCAATCGCCGGGACAGGGCAACTACGAGCAGTACTTC. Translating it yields CASSQSPGQGNYEQYF.

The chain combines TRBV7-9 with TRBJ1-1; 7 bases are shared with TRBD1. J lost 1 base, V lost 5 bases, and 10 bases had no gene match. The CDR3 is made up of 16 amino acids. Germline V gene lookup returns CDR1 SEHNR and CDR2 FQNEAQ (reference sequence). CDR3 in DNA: TGTGCCAGCAGCCCCCAACAGGGGCCGAGGAACACTGAAGCTTTCTTT. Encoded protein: CASSPQQGPRNTEAFF.

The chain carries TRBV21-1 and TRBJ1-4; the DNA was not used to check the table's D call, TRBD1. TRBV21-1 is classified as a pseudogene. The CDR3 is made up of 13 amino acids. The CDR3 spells CANAQGRGEKLFF. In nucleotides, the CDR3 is TGTGCCAACGCTCAGGGAAGGGGCGAAAAACTGTTTTTT.

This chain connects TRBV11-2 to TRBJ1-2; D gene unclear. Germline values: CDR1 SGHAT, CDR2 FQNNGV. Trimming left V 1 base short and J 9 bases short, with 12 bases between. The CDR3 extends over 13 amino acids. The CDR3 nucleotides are TGTGCCAGCAGCTTAGGTGGTGAGGCGAGCTACACCTTC. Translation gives CASSLGGEASYTF.

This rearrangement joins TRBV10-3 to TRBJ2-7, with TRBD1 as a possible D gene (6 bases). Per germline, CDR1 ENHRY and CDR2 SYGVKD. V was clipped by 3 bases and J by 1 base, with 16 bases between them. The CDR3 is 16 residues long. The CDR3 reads CAISDYPRGESYEQYF. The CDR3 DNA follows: TGTGCCATCAGTGACTACCCCAGGGGCGAGTCCTACGAGCAGTACTTC.

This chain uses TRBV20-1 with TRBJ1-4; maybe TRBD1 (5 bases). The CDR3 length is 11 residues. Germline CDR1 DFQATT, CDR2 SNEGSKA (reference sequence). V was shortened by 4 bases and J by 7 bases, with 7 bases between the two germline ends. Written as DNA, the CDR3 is TGCAGTGCTAAAGGGGTTGAAAAACTGTTTTTT. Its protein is CSAKGVEKLFF.